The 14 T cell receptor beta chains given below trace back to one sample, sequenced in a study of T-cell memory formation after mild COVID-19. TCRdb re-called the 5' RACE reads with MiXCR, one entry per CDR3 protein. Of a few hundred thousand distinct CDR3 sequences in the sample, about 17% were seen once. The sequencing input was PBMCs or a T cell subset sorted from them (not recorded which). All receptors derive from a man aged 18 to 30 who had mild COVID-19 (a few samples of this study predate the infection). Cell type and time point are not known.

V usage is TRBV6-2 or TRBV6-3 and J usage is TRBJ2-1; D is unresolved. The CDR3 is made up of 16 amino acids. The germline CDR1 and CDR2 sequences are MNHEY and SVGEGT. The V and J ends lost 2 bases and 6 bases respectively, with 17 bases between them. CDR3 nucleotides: TGTGCCAGCAGTTACCGCACAGCGCCTAAAGTCAATGAGCAGTTCTTC. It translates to CASSYRTAPKVNEQFF.

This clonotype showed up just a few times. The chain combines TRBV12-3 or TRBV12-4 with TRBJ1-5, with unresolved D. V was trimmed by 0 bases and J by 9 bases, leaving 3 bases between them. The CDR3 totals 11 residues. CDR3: CASSLALPQHF. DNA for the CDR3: TGTGCCAGCAGTTTAGCCTTGCCCCAGCATTTT.

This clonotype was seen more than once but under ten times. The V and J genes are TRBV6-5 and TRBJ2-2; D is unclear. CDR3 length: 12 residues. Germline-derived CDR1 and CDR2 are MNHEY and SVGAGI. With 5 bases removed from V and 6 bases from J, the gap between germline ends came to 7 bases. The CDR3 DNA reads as TGTGCCAGCAGTGTGACCCCCGGGGAGCTGTTTTTT. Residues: CASSVTPGELFF.

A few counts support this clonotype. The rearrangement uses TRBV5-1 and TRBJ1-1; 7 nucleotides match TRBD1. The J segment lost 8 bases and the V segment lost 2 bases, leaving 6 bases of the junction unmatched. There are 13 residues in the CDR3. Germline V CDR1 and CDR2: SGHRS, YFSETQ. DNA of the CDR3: TGCGCCAGCAGCTTTCGATTACAGGGGGAAGCTTTCTTT. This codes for CASSFRLQGEAFF.

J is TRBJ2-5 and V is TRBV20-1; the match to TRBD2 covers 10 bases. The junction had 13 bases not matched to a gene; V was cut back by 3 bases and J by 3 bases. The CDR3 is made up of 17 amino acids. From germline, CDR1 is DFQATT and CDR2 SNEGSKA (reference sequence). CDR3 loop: CSASERGGGSLKETQYF. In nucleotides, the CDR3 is TGCAGTGCTAGTGAGCGGGGGGGCGGCTCACTCAAAGAGACCCAGTACTTC.

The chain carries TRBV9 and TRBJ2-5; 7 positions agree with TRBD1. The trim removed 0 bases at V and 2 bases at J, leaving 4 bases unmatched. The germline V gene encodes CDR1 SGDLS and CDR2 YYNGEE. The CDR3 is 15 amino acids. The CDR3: CASSVVGGGQETQYF. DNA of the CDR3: TGTGCCAGCAGCGTAGTAGGGGGCGGGCAAGAGACCCAGTACTTC.

The CDR3 region is CASSTVGNMNTEAFF. In DNA form, the CDR3 reads TGTGCCAGTAGTACGGTGGGGAATATGAACACTGAAGCTTTCTTT. V usage is TRBV19 and J usage is TRBJ1-1; D not resolved. The CDR3 is made up of 15 amino acids. The germline V gene has CDR1 LNHDA and CDR2 SQIVND (reference sequence). Trimming shortened V by 4 bases and J by 0 bases, and 12 bases separated the two germline ends.

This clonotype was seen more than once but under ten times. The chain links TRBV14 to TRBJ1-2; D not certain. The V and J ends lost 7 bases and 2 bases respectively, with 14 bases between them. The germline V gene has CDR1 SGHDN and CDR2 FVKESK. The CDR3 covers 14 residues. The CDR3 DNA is TGTGCCAGCACCCCGGCGGCAGGAAACTATGGCTACACCTTC. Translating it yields CASTPAAGNYGYTF.

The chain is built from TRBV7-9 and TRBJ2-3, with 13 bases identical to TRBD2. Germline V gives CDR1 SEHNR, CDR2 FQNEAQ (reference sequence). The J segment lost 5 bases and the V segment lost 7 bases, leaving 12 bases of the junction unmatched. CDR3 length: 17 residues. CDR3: CASTKRTSGGLVDTQYF. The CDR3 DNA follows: TGTGCCAGCACCAAGCGGACTAGCGGGGGATTGGTAGATACGCAGTATTTT.

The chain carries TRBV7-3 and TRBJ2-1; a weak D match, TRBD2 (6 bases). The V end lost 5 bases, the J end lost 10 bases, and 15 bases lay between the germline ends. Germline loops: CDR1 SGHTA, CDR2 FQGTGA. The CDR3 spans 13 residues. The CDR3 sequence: CASSPTWRDEQFF. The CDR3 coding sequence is TGTGCCAGCAGCCCGACTTGGCGGGACGAGCAGTTCTTC.

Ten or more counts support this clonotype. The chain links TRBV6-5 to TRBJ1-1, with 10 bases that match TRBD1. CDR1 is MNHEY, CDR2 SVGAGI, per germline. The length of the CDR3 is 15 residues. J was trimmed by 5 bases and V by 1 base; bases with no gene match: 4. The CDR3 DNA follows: TGTGCCAGCAGTTACTGGAAGGGACAGGGGACTGAAGCTTTCTTT. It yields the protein CASSYWKGQGTEAFF.

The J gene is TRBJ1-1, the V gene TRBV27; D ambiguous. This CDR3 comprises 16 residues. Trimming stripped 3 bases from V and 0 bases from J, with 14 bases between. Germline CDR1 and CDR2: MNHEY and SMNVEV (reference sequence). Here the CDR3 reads CASSFVVGAMNTEAFF. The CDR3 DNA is TGTGCCAGCAGTTTCGTAGTTGGAGCTATGAACACTGAAGCTTTCTTT.

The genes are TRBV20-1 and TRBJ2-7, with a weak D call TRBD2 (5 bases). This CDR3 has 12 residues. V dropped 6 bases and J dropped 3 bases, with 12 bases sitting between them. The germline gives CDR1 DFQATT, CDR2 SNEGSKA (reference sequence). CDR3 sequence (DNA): TGCAGTGCCTACTCACGGGGCTACGAGCAGTACTTC. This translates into CSAYSRGYEQYF.

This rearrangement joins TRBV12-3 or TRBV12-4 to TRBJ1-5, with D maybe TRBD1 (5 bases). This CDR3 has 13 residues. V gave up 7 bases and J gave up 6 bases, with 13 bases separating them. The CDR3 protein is CASNLRRGQPQHF. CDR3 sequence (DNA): TGTGCCAGCAACCTAAGGAGGGGTCAGCCCCAGCATTTT.